A selection of T cell receptor beta chains follows, all from one sample in a study of PD-1 blockade in classical Hodgkin lymphoma. This table comes from immunoSEQ multiplex PCR, and its TCRdb copy is limited to in-frame clones, with some not included. The sample includes about 7,900 clones, around 84% of them seen just once. Sample: CD8+ T cells from blood, taken at baseline. These receptors came from a human donor with classical Hodgkin lymphoma. Both conserved end residues are part of each CDR3. Fields, in order: D gene, V gene, clone size, J gene, CDR3 protein, CDR3 DNA. The D gene is left open where the match is weak. The size of a clone is reported for some rows only, either as once, few or many, or as a class for expanded clones.

d_gene: NA; v_gene: TRBV28; abundance: NA; j_gene: TRBJ2-7; CDR3aa: CASTTGSYEQYF; CDR3nt: TGTGCCAGCACCACAGGGAGCTACGAGCAGTACTTC
d_gene: TRBD2; v_gene: TRBV5-1; abundance: NA; j_gene: TRBJ2-1; CDR3aa: CASGFQRGVISDEQFF; CDR3nt: TGCGCCAGCGGCTTCCAGCGGGGGGTTATATCTGATGAGCAGTTCTTC
d_gene: TRBD1; v_gene: TRBV19; abundance: NA; j_gene: TRBJ2-1; CDR3aa: CASSIRQGAYNEQFF; CDR3nt: TGTGCCAGTAGTATTAGACAGGGGGCCTACAATGAGCAGTTCTTC
d_gene: TRBD2; v_gene: TRBV4-1; abundance: NA; j_gene: TRBJ2-1; CDR3aa: CASSFLAGAYNEQFF; CDR3nt: TGCGCCAGCAGCTTCTTAGCGGGAGCCTACAATGAGCAGTTCTTC
d_gene: TRBD2; v_gene: TRBV19; abundance: once; j_gene: TRBJ2-1; CDR3aa: CASSTSGGANEQFF; CDR3nt: TGTGCCAGTAGTACTAGCGGGGGGGCCAATGAGCAGTTCTTC
d_gene: NA; v_gene: TRBV27; abundance: NA; j_gene: TRBJ2-6; CDR3aa: CASSRGVSGANVLTF; CDR3nt: TGTGCCAGCAGTCGCGGGGTCTCTGGGGCCAACGTCCTGACTTTC
d_gene: TRBD2; v_gene: TRBV6-6; abundance: NA; j_gene: TRBJ2-1; CDR3aa: CASTIGLAGAYNEQFF; CDR3nt: TGTGCCAGCACCATAGGACTAGCGGGTGCCTACAATGAGCAGTTCTTC
d_gene: NA; v_gene: TRBV7-9; abundance: few; j_gene: TRBJ1-1; CDR3aa: CASSLGGSGAFF; CDR3nt: TGTGCCAGCAGCCTAGGTGGCTCTGGGGCTTTCTTT
d_gene: NA; v_gene: TRBV4-2; abundance: few; j_gene: TRBJ1-1; CDR3aa: CASSQGEGVAEAFF; CDR3nt: TGTGCCAGCAGCCAAGGTGAAGGGGTTGCCGAAGCTTTCTTT
d_gene: NA; v_gene: TRBV14; abundance: NA; j_gene: TRBJ2-1; CDR3aa: CASSPNPGFSYNEQFF; CDR3nt: TGTGCCAGCAGCCCGAACCCCGGGTTCTCCTACAATGAGCAGTTCTTC